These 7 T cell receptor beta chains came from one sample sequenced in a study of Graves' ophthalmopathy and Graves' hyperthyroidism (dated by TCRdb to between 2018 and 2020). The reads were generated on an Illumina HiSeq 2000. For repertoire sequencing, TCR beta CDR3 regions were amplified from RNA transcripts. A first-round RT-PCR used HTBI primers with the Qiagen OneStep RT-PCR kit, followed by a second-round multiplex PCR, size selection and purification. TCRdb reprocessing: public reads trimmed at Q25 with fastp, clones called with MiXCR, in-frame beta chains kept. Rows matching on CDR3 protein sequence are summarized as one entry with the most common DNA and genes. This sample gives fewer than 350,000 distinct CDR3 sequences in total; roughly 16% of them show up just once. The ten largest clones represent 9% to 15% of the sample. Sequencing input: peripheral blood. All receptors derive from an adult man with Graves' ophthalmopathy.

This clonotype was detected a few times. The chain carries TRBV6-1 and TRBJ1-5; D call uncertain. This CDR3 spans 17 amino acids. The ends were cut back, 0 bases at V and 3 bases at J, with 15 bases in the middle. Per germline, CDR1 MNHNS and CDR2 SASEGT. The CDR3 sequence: CASSEALRVQLNQPQHF. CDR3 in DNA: TGTGCCAGCAGTGAAGCGCTTCGGGTTCAGCTCAATCAGCCCCAGCATTTT.

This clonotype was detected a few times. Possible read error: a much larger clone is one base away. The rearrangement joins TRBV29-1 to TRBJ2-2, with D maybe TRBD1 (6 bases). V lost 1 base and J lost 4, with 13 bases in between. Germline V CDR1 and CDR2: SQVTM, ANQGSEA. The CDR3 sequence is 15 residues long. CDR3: CSVEVRGQLTGELFF. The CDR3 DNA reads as TGCAGCGTTGAAGTCAGGGGCCAACTCACCGGGGAGCTGTTTTTT.

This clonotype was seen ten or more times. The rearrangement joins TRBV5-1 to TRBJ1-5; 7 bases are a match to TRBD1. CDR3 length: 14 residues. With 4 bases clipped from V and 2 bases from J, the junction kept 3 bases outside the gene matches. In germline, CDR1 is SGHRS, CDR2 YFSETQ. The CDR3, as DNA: TGCGCCAGCAGCACCGGGACAGGCAATCAGCCCCAGCATTTT. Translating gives CASSTGTGNQPQHF.

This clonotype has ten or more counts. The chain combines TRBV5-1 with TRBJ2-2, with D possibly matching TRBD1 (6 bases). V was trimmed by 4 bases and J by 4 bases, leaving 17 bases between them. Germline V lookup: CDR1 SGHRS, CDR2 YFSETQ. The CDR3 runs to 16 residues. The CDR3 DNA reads TGCGCCAGCAGCCTCGAGGCGGCACAGGGCACCGGGGAGCTGTTTTTT. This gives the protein CASSLEAAQGTGELFF.

The CDR3 DNA follows: TGTGCCACCAGTGCCCAACACCGGGAGGGTTGGGGCTACACCTTC. Amino acids: CATSAQHREGWGYTF. The chain is built from TRBV24-1 and TRBJ1-2; no firm D call. This CDR3 is built from 15 residues. V was trimmed by 5 bases and J by 8 bases, leaving 20 bases between them. Germline V gives CDR1 KGHDR, CDR2 SFDVKD.

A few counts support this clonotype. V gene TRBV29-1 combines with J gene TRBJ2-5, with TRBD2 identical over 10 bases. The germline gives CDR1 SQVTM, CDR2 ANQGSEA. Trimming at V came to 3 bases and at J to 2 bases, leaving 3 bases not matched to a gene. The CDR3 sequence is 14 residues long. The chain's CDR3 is CSVETSGHQETQYF. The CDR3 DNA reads TGCAGCGTTGAGACTAGCGGGCATCAAGAGACCCAGTACTTC.

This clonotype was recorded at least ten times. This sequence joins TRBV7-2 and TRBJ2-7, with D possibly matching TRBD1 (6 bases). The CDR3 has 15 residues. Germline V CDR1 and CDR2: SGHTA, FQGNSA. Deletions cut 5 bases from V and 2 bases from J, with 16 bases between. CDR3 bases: TGTGCCAGCAGCCCTACCGGGACATCAACCTACGAGCAGTACTTC. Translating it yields CASSPTGTSTYEQYF.